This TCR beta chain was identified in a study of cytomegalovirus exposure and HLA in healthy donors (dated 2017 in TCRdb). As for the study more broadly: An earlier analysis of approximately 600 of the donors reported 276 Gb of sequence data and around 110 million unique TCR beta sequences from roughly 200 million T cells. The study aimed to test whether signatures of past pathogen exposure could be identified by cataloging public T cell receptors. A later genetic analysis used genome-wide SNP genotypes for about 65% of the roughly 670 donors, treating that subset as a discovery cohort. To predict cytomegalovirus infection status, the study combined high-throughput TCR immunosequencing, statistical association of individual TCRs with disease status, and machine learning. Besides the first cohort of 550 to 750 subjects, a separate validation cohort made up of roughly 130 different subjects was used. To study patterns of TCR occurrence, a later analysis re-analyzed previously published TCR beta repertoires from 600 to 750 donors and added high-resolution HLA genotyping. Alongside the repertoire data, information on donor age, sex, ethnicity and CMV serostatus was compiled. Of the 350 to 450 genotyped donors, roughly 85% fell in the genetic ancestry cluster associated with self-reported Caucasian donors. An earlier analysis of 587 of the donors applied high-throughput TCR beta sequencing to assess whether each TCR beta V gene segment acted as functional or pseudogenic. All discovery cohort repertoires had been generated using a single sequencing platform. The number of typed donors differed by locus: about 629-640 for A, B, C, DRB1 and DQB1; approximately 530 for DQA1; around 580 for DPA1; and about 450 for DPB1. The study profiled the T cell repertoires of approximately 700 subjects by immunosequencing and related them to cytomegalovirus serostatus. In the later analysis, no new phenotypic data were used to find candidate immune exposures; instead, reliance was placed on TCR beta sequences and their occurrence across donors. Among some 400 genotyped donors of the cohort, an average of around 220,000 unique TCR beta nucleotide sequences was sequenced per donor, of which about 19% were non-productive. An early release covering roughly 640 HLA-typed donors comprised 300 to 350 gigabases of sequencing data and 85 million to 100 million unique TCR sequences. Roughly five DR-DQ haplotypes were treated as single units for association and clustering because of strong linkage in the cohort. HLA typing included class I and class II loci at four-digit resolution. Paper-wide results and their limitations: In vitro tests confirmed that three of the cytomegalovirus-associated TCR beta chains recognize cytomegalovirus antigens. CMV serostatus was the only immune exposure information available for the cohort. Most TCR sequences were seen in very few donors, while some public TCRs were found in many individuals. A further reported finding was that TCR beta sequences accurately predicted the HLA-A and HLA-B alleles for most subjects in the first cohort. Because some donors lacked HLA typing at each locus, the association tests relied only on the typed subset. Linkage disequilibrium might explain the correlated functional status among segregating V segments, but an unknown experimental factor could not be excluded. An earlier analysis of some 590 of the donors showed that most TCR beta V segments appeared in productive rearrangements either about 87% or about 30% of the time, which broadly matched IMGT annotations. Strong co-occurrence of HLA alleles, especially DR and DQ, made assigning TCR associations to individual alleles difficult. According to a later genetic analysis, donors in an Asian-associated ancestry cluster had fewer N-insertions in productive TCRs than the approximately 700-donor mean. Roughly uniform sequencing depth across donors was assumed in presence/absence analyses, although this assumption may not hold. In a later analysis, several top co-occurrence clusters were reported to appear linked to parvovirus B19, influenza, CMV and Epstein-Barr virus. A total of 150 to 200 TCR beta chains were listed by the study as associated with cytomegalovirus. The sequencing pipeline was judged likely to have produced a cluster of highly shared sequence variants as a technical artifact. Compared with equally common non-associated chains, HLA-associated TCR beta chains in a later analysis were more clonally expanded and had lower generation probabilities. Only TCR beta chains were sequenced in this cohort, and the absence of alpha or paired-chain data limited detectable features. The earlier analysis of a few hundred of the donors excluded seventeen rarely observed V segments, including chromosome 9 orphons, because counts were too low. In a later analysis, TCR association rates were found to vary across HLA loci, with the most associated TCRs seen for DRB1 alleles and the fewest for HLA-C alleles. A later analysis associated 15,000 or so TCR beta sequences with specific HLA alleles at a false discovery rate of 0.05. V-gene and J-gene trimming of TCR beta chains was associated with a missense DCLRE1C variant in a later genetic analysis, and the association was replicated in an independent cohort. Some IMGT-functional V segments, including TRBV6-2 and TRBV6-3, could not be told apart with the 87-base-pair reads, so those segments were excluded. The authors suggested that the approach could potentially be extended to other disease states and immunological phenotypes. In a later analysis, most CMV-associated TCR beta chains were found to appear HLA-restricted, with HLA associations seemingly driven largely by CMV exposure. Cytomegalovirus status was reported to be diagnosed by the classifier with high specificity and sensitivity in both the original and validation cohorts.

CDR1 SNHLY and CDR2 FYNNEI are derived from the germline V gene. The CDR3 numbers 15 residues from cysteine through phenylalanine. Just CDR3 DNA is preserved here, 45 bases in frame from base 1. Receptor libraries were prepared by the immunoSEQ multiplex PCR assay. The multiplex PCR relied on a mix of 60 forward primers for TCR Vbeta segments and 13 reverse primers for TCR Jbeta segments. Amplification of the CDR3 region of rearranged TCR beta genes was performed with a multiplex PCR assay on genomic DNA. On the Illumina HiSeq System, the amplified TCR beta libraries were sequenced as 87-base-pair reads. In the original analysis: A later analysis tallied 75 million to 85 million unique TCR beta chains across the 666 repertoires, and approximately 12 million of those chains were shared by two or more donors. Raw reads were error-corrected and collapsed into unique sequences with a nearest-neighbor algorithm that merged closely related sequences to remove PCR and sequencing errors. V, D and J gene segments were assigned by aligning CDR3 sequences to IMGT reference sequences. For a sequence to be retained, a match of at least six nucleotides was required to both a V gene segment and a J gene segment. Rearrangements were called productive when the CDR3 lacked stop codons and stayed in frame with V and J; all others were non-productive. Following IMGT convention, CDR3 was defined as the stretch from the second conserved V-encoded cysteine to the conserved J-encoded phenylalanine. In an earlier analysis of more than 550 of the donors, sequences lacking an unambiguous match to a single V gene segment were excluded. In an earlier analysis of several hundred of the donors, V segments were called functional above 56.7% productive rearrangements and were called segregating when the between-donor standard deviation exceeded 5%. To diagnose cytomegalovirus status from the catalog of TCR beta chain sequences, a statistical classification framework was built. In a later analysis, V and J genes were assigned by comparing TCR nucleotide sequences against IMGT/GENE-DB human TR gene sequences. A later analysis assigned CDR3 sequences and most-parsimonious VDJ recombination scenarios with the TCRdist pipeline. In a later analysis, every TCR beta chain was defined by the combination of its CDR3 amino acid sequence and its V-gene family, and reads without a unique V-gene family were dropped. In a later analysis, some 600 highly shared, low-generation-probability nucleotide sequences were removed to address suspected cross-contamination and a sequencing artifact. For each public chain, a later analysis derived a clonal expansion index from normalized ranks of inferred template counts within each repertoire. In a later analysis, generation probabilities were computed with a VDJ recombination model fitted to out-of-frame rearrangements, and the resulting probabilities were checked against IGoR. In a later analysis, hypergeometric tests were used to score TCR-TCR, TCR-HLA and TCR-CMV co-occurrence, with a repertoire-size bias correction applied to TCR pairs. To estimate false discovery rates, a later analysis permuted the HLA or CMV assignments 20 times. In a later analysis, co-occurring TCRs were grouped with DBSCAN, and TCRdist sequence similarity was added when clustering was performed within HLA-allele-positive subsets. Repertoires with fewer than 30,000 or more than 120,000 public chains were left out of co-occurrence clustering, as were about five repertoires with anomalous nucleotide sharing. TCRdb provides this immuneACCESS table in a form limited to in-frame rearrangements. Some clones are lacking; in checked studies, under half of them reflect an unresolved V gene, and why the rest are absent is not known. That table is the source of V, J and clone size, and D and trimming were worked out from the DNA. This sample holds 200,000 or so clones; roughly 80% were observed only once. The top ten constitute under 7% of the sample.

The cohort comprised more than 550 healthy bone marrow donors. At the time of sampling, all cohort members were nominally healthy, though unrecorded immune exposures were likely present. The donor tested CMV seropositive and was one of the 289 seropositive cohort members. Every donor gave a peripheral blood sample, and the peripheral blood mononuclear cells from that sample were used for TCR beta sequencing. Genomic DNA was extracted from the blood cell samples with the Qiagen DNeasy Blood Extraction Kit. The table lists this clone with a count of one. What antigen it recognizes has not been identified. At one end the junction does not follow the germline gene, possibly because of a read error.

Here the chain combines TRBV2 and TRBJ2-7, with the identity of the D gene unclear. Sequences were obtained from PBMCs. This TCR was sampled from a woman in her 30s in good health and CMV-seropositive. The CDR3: CASPRLVDATYERYF. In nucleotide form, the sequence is TGTGCCAGCCCTCGACTGGTAGACGCGACCTACGAGCGGTACTTC.